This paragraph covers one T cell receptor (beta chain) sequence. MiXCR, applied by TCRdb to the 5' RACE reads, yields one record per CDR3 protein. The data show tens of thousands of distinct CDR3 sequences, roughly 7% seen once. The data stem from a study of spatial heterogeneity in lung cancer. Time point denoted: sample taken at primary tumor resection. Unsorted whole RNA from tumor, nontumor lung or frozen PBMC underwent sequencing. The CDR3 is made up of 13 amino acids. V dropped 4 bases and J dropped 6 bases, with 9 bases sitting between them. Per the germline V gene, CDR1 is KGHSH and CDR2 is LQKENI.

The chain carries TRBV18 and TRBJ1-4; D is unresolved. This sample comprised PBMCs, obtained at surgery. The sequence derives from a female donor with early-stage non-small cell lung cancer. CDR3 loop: CASSQNQDEKLFF. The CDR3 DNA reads TGTGCCAGCTCACAAAACCAGGATGAAAAACTGTTTTTT. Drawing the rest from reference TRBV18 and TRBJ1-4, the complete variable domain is NAGVMQNPRHLVRRRGQEARLRCSPMKGHSHVYWYRQLPEEGLKFMVYLQKENIIDESGMPKERFSAEFPKEGPSILRIQQVVRGDSAAYFCASSQNQDEKLFFGSGTQLSVL.